The source of this T cell receptor beta chain is a study of cytomegalovirus exposure and HLA in healthy donors. Broader study findings: The authors assumed roughly uniform sequencing depth across donors for presence/absence analyses.

Remarks on this clone: Its target is not known.

The PCR employed 60 Vbeta primers together with 13 Jbeta primers. TCRdb's table, derived via immunoSEQ multiplex PCR, lists solely in-frame clones and lacks some. Of around 80,000 clones in the sample, 75% to 80% were seen once. Germline values: CDR1 LNHNV, CDR2 YYDKDF (reference sequence). Germline trimming cut 8 bases from V and 3 bases from J; bases unmatched to any gene: 6. CDR3 length: 14 residues. This chain connects TRBV15 to TRBJ2-5; 10 bases fit TRBD1. The receptor was isolated from a female donor in good health and CMV-seronegative. Specimen: PBMCs. This chain's CDR3 is CATRSGTGEETQYF. CDR3 in DNA: TGTGCCACCCGATCCGGGACAGGGGAAGAGACCCAGTACTTC.